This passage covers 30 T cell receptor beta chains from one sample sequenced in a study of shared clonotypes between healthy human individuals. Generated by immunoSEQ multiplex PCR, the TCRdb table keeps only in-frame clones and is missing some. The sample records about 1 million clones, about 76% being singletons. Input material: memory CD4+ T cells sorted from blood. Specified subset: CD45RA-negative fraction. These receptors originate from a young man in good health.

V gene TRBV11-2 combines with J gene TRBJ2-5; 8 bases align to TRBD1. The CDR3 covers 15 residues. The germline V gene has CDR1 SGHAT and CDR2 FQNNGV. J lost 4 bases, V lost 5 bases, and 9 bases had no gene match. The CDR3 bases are TGTGCCAGCAGCCGAACCTTCAGGGGGCCAGAGACCCAGTACTTC. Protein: CASSRTFRGPETQYF.

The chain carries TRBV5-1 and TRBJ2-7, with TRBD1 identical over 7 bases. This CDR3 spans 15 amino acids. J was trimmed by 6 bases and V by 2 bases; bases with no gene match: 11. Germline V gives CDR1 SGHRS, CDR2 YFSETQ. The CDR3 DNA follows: TGCGCCAGCAGCTTATTAGTACAGGGGAAAGGCGAGCAGTACTTC. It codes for CASSLLVQGKGEQYF.

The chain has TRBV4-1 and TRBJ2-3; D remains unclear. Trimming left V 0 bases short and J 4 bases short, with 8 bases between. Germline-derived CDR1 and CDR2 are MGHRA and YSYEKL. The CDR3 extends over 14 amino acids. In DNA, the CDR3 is TGCGCCAGCAGCCAAGAGTCCCAGGCAGATACGCAGTATTTT. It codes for CASSQESQADTQYF.

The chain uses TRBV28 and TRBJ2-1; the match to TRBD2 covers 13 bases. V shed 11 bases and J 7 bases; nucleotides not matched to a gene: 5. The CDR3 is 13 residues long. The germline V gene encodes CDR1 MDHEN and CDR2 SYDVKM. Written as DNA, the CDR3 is TGTGCCTCACTAGCGGGGGGGAAGAATGAGCAGTTCTTC. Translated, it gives CASLAGGKNEQFF.

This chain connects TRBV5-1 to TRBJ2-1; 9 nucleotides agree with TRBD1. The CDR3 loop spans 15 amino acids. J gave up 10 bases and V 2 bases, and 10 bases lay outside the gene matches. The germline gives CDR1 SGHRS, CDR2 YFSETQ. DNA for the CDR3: TGCGCCAGCAGCTTTAGGACAGGGGAGGAAAGGGAGCAGTTCTTC. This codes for CASSFRTGEEREQFF.

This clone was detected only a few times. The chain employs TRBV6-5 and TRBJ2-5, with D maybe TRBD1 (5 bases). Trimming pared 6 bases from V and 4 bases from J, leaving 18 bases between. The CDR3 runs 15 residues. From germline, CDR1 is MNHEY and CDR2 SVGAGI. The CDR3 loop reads CASRDTGWGAETQYF. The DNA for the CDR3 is TGTGCCAGCAGGGACACAGGTTGGGGTGCAGAGACCCAGTACTTC.

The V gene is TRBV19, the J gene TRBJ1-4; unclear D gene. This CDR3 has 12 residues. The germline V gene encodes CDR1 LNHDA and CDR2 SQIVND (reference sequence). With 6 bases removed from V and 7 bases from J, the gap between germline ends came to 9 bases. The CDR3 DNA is TGTGCCAGTAGCACACTTGGTGAAAAACTGTTTTTT. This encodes CASSTLGEKLFF.

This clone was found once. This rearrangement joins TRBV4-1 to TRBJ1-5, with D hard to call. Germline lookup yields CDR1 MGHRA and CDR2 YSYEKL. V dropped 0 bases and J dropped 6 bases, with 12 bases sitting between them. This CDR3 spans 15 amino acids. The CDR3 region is CASSQEESAGQPQHF. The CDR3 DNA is TGCGCCAGCAGCCAAGAGGAATCTGCGGGTCAGCCCCAGCATTTT.

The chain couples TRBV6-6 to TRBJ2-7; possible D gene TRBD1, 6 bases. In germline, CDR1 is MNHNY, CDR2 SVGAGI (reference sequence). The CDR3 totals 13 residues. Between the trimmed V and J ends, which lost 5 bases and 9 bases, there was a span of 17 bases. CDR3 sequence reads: CASSGTDSAGQYF. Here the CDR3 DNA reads TGTGCCAGCAGTGGAACGGACAGTGCCGGGCAGTACTTC.

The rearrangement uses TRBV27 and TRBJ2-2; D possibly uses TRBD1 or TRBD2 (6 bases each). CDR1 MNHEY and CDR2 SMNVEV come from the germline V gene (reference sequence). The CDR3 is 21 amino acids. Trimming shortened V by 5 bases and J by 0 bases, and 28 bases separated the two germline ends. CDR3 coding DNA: TGTGCCAGCAGTACTAGCTGGGACATCCAACTAGCAAGATCGAACACCGGGGAGCTGTTTTTT. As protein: CASSTSWDIQLARSNTGELFF.

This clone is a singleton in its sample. The chain's CDR3 is CASSFSDRGVYEQYF. CDR3 sequence (DNA): TGTGCCAGCAGCTTTTCTGATCGGGGCGTCTACGAGCAGTACTTC. The chain combines TRBV11-2 with TRBJ2-7, with D possibly called TRBD1 or TRBD2 (5 bases each). This CDR3 has 15 residues. Trimming removed 3 bases at V and 3 bases at J, with 15 bases between. CDR1 is SGHAT and CDR2 is FQNNGV in the germline V gene. Complete variable domain (other parts from reference TRBV11-2 and TRBJ2-7): EAGVAQSPRYKIIEKRQSVAFWCNPISGHATLYWYQQILGQGPKLLIQFQNNGVVDDSQLPKDRFSAERLKGVDSTLKIQPAKLEDSAVYLCASSFSDRGVYEQYFGPGTRLTVT.

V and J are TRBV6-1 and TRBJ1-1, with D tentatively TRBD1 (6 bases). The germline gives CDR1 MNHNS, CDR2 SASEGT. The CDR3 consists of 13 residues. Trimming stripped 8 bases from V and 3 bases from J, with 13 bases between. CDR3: CASWARGHTEAFF. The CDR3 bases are TGTGCCAGCTGGGCCCGGGGGCACACTGAAGCTTTCTTT.

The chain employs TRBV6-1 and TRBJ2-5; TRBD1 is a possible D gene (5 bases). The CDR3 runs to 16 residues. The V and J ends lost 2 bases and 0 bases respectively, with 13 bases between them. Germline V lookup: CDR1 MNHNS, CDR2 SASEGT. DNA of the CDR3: TGTGCCAGCAGTGAATGGGGCAGTAGGTACCAAGAGACCCAGTACTTC. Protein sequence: CASSEWGSRYQETQYF.

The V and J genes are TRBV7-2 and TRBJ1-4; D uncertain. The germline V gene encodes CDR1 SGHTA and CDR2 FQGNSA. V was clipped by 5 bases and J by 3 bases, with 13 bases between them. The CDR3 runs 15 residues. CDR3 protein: CASSPKGPPNEKLFF. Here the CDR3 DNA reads TGTGCCAGCAGCCCCAAAGGGCCTCCTAATGAAAAACTGTTTTTT.

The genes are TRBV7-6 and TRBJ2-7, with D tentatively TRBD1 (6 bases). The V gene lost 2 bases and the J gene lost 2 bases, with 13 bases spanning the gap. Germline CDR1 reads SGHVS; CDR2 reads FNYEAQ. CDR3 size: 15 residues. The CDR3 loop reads CASSLIQGSPYEQYF. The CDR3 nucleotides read TGTGCCAGCAGCTTAATTCAGGGGTCACCCTACGAGCAGTACTTC.

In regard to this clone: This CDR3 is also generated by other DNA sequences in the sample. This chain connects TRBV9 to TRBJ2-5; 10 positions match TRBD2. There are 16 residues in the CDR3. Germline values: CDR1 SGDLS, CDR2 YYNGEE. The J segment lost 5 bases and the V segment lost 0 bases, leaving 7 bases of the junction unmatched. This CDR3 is CASSVGASGGAETQYF. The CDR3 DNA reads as TGTGCCAGCAGCGTAGGGGCTAGCGGGGGTGCTGAGACCCAGTACTTC.

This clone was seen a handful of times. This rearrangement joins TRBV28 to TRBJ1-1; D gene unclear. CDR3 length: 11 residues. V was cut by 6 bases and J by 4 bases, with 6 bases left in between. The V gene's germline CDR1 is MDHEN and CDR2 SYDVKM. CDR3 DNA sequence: TGTGCCAGCAGGGCAGCCACTGAAGCTTTCTTT. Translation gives CASRAATEAFF.

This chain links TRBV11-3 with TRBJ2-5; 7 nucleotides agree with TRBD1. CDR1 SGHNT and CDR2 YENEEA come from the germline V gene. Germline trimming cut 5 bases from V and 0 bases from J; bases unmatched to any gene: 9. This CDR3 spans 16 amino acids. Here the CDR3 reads CASSAGGRAYQETQYF. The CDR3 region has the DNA TGTGCCAGCAGCGCAGGGGGTAGGGCGTACCAAGAGACCCAGTACTTC.

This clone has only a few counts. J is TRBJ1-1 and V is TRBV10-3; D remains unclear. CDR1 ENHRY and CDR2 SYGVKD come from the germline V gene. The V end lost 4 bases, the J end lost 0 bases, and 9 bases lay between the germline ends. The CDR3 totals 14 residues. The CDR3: CAISVEQLNTEAFF. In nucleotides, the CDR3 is TGTGCCATCAGTGTTGAGCAGCTGAACACTGAAGCTTTCTTT.

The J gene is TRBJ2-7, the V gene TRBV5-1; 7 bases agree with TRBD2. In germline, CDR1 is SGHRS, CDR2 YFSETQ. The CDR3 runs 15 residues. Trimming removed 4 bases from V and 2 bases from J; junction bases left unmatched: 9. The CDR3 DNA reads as TGCGCCAGCAGCCCGCAGGGCGGGGGTGCCTACGAGCAGTACTTC. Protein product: CASSPQGGGAYEQYF.

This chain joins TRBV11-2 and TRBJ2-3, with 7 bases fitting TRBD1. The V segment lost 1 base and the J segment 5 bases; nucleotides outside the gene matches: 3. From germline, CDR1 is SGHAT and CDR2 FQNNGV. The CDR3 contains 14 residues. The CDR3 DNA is TGTGCCAGCAGCTTAGGGACAGGAGGAGATACGCAGTATTTT. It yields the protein CASSLGTGGDTQYF.

The CDR3 sequence: CASSARGNTEAFF. Here the CDR3 DNA reads TGTGCCAGCAGCGCAAGGGGAAACACTGAAGCTTTCTTT. The V call is TRBV9, the J call TRBJ1-1; a possible D gene is TRBD1 (5 bases). The V and J ends lost 3 bases and 2 bases respectively, with 8 bases between them. This CDR3 has 13 amino acids. The V gene's germline CDR1 is SGDLS and CDR2 YYNGEE.

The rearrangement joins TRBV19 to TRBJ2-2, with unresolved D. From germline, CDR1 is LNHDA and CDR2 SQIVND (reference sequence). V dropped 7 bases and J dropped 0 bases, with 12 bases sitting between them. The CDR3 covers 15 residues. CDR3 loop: CASTVQIANTGELFF. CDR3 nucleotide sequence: TGTGCCAGTACTGTGCAGATCGCGAACACCGGGGAGCTGTTTTTT.

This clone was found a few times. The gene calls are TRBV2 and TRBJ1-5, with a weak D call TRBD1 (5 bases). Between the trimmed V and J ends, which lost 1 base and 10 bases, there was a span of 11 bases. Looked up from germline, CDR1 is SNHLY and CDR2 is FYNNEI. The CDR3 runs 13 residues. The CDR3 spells CASSEGFGAPQHF. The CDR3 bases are TGTGCCAGCAGTGAAGGCTTTGGGGCCCCCCAGCATTTT. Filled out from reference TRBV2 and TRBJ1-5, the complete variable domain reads EPEVTQTPSHQVTQMGQEVILRCVPISNHLYFYWYRQILGQKVEFLVSFYNNEISEKSEIFDDQFSVERPDGSNFTLKIRSTKLEDSAMYFCASSEGFGAPQHFGDGTRLSIL.

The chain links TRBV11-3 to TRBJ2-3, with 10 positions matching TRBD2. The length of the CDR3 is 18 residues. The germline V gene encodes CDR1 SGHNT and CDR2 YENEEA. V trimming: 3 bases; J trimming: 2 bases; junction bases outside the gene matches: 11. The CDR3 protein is CASSFPWASGGPTDTQYF. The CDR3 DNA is TGTGCCAGCAGCTTCCCCTGGGCTAGCGGGGGCCCCACAGATACGCAGTATTTT.

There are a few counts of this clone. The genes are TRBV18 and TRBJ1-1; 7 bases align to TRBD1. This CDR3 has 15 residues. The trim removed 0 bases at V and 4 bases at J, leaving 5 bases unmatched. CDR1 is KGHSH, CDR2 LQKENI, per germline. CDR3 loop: CASSPPKGAGTEAFF. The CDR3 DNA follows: TGTGCCAGCTCACCACCTAAGGGGGCGGGCACTGAAGCTTTCTTT.

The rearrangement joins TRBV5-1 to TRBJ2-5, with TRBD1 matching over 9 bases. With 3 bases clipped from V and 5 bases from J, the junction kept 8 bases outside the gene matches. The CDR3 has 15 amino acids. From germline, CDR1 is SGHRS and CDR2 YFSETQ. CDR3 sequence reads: CASSSDGTGHETQYF. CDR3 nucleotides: TGCGCCAGCAGCTCGGACGGGACAGGGCACGAGACCCAGTACTTC.

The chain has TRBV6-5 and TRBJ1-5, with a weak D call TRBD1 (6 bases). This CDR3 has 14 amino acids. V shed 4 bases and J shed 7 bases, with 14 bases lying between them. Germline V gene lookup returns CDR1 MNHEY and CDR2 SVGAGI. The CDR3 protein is CASSLGAEGQPQHF. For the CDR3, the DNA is TGTGCCAGCAGTTTGGGGGCGGAGGGCCAGCCCCAGCATTTT.

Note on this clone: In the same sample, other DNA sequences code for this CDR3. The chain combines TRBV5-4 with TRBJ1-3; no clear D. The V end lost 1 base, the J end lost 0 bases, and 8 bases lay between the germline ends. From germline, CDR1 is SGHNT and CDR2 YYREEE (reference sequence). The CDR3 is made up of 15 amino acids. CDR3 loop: CASSLNSGSGNTIYF. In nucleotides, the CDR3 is TGTGCCAGCAGCTTGAACAGCGGCTCTGGAAACACCATATATTTT.

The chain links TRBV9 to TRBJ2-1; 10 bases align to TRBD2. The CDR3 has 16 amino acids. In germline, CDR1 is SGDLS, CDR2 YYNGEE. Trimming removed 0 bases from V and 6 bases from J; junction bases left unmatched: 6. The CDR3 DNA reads TGTGCCAGCAGCGTAGGACCGGGACTAGCGATCAATGAGCAGTTCTTC. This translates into CASSVGPGLAINEQFF. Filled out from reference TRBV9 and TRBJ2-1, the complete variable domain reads DSGVTQTPKHLITATGQRVTLRCSPRSGDLSVYWYQQSLDQGLQFLIQYYNGEERAKGNILERFSAQQFPDLHSELNLSSLELGDSALYFCASSVGPGLAINEQFFGPGTRLTVL.